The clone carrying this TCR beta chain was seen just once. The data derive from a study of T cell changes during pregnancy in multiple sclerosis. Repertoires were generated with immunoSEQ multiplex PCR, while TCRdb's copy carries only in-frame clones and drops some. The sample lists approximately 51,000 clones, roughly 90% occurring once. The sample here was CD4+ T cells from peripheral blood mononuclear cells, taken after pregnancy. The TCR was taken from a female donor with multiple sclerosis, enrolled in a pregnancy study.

The CDR3 here is CASRPSGTGGYEQYF. CDR3 nucleotides: TGCGCCAGCAGGCCTTCCGGGACAGGGGGCTACGAGCAGTACTTC. The chain employs TRBV5-1 and TRBJ2-7; TRBD1 matches at 11 bases. This CDR3 region has 15 residues. Germline V gene data show CDR1 as SGHRS and CDR2 as YFSETQ. Trimming took 5 bases from V and 3 from J; bases not matched to a gene: 7.